The TCR beta chain under discussion was sequenced for a study of regulatory T cells in long-lasting Graves disease. V was pared by 7 bases and J by 1 base, with 25 bases between. The CDR3 has 17 amino acids. The germline gives CDR1 SQVTM, CDR2 ANQGSEA. The time point is: newly diagnosed GD, antithyroid drugs for less than 3 months. From RNA extracted from PBMCs, the TCR library was made. American Thyroid Association guidelines defined Graves' disease diagnosis. Libraries of TCR beta came from iRepertoire HTBI primers plus Arm-PCR of CDR3 regions. Per the study methods: Taken together, the samples had 62 TRBV and 14 TRBJ segments identified. One entry per CDR3 protein, called by TCRdb with MiXCR from the multiplex PCR reads. TCRdb's processing, not the authors', yielded these V and J calls. This table has fewer than 550,000 distinct CDR3 sequences, about 16% appearing once. This sample also appeared in a second study, on T cells in Graves' hyperthyroidism and ophthalmopathy. That source notes: Calling Graves' hyperthyroidism stable meant ophthalmopathy did not progress within 18 months.

The sequenced sample was peripheral blood mononuclear cells (PBMCs), obtained at new diagnosis, from a patient treated with antithyroid drugs. The chain couples TRBV29-1 to TRBJ2-5; D perhaps matches TRBD1 (6 bases). The sequence derives from a woman aged 40-60 years with Graves disease. CDR3 sequence reads: CSGILQGHRESQETQYF. The CDR3, as DNA: TGCAGCGGAATTCTGCAGGGGCATAGGGAATCCCAAGAGACCCAGTACTTC.